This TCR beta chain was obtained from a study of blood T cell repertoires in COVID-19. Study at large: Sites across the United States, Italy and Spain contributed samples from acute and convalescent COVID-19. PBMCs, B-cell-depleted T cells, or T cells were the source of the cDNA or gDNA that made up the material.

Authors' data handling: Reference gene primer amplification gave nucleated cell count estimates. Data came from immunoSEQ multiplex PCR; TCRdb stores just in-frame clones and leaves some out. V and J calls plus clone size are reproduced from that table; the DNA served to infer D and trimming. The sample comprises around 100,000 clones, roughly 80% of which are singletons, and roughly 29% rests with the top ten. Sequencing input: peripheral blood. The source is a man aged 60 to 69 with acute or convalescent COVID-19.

The CDR3 nucleotides are TGTGCCAGCCGAGCCATGAATGAAAAACTGTTTTTT. Protein sequence: CASRAMNEKLFF. The chain recombines TRBV25-1 with TRBJ1-4; no reliable D call. This CDR3 contains 12 residues. In germline, CDR1 is MGHDK, CDR2 SYGVNS. V lost 8 bases and J lost 5, with 9 bases in between.